This TCR beta chain was sequenced in a study of blood T cells in healthy people across ages. V was clipped by 0 bases and J by 2 bases; unmatched bases: 13. Germline V lookup: CDR1 DFQATT, CDR2 SNEGSKA (reference sequence). The CDR3 is 18 amino acids. Extractions gave at least 6 micrograms of total RNA per sample. A J-beta primer mix and a sample-barcoded 5' primer were used in a second PCR of roughly 6 to 12 cycles. CDR3-containing paired-end reads numbering at least 2.5 million came from each sample. TCRdb re-called the 5' RACE reads through MiXCR, storing one row per CDR3 protein. The data show fewer than 2 million distinct CDR3 sequences, with about two fifths seen just once and 23% held by the top ten.

This receptor was identified in a human donor in good health. This chain links TRBV20-1 with TRBJ1-3; 7 nucleotides match TRBD1. The sequencing sample was made of blood. CDR3 sequence: CSARDSAPGGGPGNTIYF. CDR3 nucleotide sequence: TGCAGTGCTAGAGATTCCGCCCCAGGAGGGGGCCCTGGAAACACCATATATTTT.